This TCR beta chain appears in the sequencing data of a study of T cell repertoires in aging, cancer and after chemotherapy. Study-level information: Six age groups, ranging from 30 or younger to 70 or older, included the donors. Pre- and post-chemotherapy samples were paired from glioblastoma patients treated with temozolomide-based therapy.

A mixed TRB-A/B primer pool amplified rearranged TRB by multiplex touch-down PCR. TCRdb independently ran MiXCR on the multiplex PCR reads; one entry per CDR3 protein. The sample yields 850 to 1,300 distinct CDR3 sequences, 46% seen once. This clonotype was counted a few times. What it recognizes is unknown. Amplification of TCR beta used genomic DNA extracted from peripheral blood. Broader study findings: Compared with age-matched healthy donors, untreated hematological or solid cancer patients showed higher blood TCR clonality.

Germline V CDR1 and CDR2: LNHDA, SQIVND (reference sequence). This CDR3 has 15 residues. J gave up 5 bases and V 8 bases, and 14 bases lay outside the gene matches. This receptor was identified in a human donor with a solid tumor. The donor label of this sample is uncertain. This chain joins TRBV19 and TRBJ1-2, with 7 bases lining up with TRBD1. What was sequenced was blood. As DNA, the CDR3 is TGTGCCAGTTTACCGGGACAGACTTCCTCTTATGGCTACACCTTC. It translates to CASLPGQTSSYGYTF.